Following are 18 T cell receptor beta chains from one sample sequenced in a study of blood T cells in healthy people across ages. The authors ran a second PCR of roughly 6 to 12 cycles using a sample-barcoded 5' primer and a J-beta primer mix. A single record per CDR3 protein comes from TCRdb applying MiXCR to the 5' RACE reads. The table shows 550,000 to 750,000 distinct CDR3 sequences, with around a fifth occurring only once. Material for sequencing was blood. Source of these receptors: a man aged 65-85 years in good health.

This clonotype was counted ten times or more. The chain has TRBV9 and TRBJ2-5; D might be TRBD2 (5 bases). This CDR3 is built from 16 residues. CDR1 and CDR2 from the germline V gene are SGDLS and YYNGEE. Trimming removed 0 bases from V and 5 bases from J, with 17 bases in between. CDR3 sequence (DNA): TGTGCCAGCAGCGTAGCCCCTAATACTAGAACGGAGACCCAGTACTTC. Translation gives CASSVAPNTRTETQYF.

In regard to this clonotype: A read error may account for a junction end that differs from germline. The chain combines TRBV7-2 with TRBJ2-7, with 8 bases identical to TRBD2. This CDR3 has 13 residues. CDR1 SGHTA and CDR2 FQGNSA come from the germline V gene. CDR3 amino acids: CASSLGPGLEEFF. CDR3 sequence (DNA): TGTGCCAGCAGCTTAGGGCCGGGACTAGAGGAGTTCTTC.

This clonotype was recorded a few times. The missing conserved phenylalanine or tryptophan at the end of this CDR3 makes a read error likely. The DNA is omitted, as the CDR3 cannot be located on it reliably, and the CDR3 follows TCRdb's listing. The chain is built from TRBV7-2 and TRBJ2-7; the listed D gene, TRBD2, was not tested against the DNA. Germline assignment: CDR1 SGHTA and CDR2 FQGNSA. The CDR3 spans 11 residues, counting both ends. CDR3: CASSSGLAYDI.

This clonotype was seen a few times. V usage is TRBV7-2 and J usage is TRBJ2-1; maybe TRBD1 (5 bases). Germline CDR1 SGHTA, CDR2 FQGNSA. V lost 1 base, J lost 6 bases, and 7 bases lay in between. This CDR3 is 13 amino acids long. CDR3: CASSLGRVNEQFF. CDR3 DNA sequence: TGTGCCAGCAGCTTAGGCAGGGTCAATGAGCAGTTCTTC.

The sample holds many counts of this clonotype. The J gene is TRBJ2-5, the V gene TRBV7-2; 7 bases line up with TRBD2. V trimming: 2 bases; J trimming: 4 bases; junction bases outside the gene matches: 19. The length of the CDR3 is 19 residues. Germline values: CDR1 SGHTA, CDR2 FQGNSA. In nucleotides, the CDR3 is TGTGCCAGCAGCTTAAGTGGGGTCTTAAGGAATACGGGAGGAGAGACCCAGTACTTC. It yields the protein CASSLSGVLRNTGGETQYF.

The rearrangement uses TRBV7-9 and TRBJ2-7, with a tentative D call TRBD2 (6 bases). Trimming pared 1 base from V and 1 base from J, leaving 23 bases between. The CDR3 loop spans 19 amino acids. CDR1 and CDR2 from the germline V gene are SEHNR and FQNEAQ (reference sequence). CDR3 loop: CASSLGVGRGALRSYEQYF. CDR3 DNA: TGTGCCAGCAGCTTAGGAGTCGGGCGGGGCGCCCTCCGATCCTACGAGCAGTACTTC.

This clonotype appeared a few times. This chain links TRBV6-5 with TRBJ2-5; D unclear. The V and J ends lost 4 bases and 8 bases respectively, with 11 bases between them. Germline V gene sequence: CDR1 MNHEY, CDR2 SVGAGI. The CDR3 is 12 residues long. In DNA, the CDR3 is TGTGCCAGCAGTTCCACCGGTCTTACCCAGTACTTC. Translation gives CASSSTGLTQYF.

This clonotype was found a few times. V gene TRBV25-1 combines with J gene TRBJ2-5, with D unresolved. The CDR3 length is 11 residues. Germline V gives CDR1 MGHDK, CDR2 SYGVNS. Trimming cost V 3 bases and J 11 bases, with 10 bases left between them. The CDR3: CASSDGLIQYF. CDR3 nucleotide sequence: TGTGCCAGCAGTGATGGCCTAATTCAGTACTTC.

This clonotype was counted many times. The chain recombines TRBV7-9 with TRBJ2-5, with a possible D match to TRBD1 (5 bases). Deletions cut 4 bases from V and 5 bases from J, with 17 bases between. Germline CDR1 and CDR2: SEHNR and FQNEAQ (reference sequence). The CDR3 totals 15 residues. This chain's CDR3 is CASSSDPQGLETQYF. CDR3 in DNA: TGTGCCAGCAGCTCCGATCCTCAGGGATTGGAGACCCAGTACTTC.

The V gene is TRBV4-1, the J gene TRBJ2-3; 7 nucleotides line up with TRBD2. V shed 1 base and J 1 base; nucleotides not matched to a gene: 2. CDR3 length: 15 residues. Germline V gene lookup returns CDR1 MGHRA and CDR2 YSYEKL. The CDR3 region is CASSQAGLGTDTQYF. The CDR3 DNA is TGCGCCAGCAGCCAAGCTGGACTAGGCACAGATACGCAGTATTTT.

The chain uses TRBV19 and TRBJ1-2, with D possibly being TRBD1 (6 bases). The germline V gene encodes CDR1 LNHDA and CDR2 SQIVND (reference sequence). This CDR3 is 18 amino acids long. V was shortened by 4 bases and J by 7 bases, with 28 bases between the two germline ends. CDR3 bases: TGTGCCAGTAGTAGACTCAACGATCCTGAACCGGGGGCGAGTGGCTACACCTTC. Translation gives CASSRLNDPEPGASGYTF.

This clonotype was seen repeatedly, ten times or more. This chain connects TRBV4-2 to TRBJ1-4; 7 bases are a match to TRBD1. The germline V gene encodes CDR1 LGHNA and CDR2 YNFKEQ. V lost 8 bases, J lost 3 bases, and 3 bases stayed unmatched. This CDR3 has 13 amino acids. The CDR3 region is CASSGTANEKLFF. CDR3 DNA: TGTGCCAGCTCGGGGACAGCTAATGAAAAACTGTTTTTT.

V and J are TRBV18 and TRBJ2-5; D is uncertain. The J call is in doubt because the DNA end fits TRBJ2-7 better. This CDR3 is 14 amino acids long. From germline, CDR1 is KGHSH and CDR2 LQKENI. The CDR3 loop reads CASSPDRNTREQYF. The CDR3 bases are TGTGCCAGCTCACCGGATCGAAATACGCGCGAGCAGTACTTC.

This clonotype was detected only a few times. Its ends do not fully match the called genes, so a read error is possible. The chain uses TRBV29-1 and TRBJ2-2, with D possibly being TRBD2 (5 bases). Germline V gene lookup returns CDR1 SQVTM and CDR2 ANQGSEA. The CDR3 is made up of 14 amino acids. CDR3 DNA sequence: TGCAGCGTTGGGACCCCGGCTCGCACCGGGGAGCTGTTCTTT. Its translation is CSVGTPARTGELFF.

The chain has TRBV9 and TRBJ1-2, with TRBD1 matching 10 bases. Germline CDR1 is SGDLS and CDR2 is YYNGEE. After removal of 3 bases from V and 8 bases from J, the junction contained 7 bases not matched to a gene. CDR3 length: 14 amino acids. The CDR3 region has the DNA TGTGCCAGCAGCGCCATACCGGGACAGGGGGGCTACACCTTC. Its translation: CASSAIPGQGGYTF.

This clonotype was detected only a few times. This may be a read error, as it is one base from a much larger clone. The chain links TRBV3-1 to TRBJ2-5, with D unresolved. Germline CDR1 LGHDT, CDR2 YNNKEL (reference sequence). This CDR3 has 14 residues. V was clipped by 2 bases and J by 11 bases, with 18 bases between them. CDR3 coding DNA: TGTGCCAGCAGCCAAAGTCTTGGCAGGATAGAGCAGTACTTC. It encodes CASSQSLGRIEQYF.

The V gene is TRBV12-3 or TRBV12-4, the J gene TRBJ2-5; D may be TRBD1 or TRBD2 (5 bases each). Trimming pared 8 bases from V and 1 base from J, leaving 11 bases between. This CDR3 is 13 amino acids long. For the CDR3, the DNA is TGTGCCAGCGGTCCGGGACCCCAAGAGACCCAGTACTTC. This encodes CASGPGPQETQYF.

The chain links TRBV28 to TRBJ2-7; perhaps D is TRBD1 or TRBD2 (5 bases each). Trimming cost V 6 bases and J 4 bases, with 13 bases left between them. The germline V gene encodes CDR1 MDHEN and CDR2 SYDVKM. The CDR3 runs to 13 residues. CDR3 sequence reads: CASRIGTRYEQYF. CDR3 nucleotides: TGTGCCAGCAGAATCGGGACCAGGTACGAGCAGTACTTC.